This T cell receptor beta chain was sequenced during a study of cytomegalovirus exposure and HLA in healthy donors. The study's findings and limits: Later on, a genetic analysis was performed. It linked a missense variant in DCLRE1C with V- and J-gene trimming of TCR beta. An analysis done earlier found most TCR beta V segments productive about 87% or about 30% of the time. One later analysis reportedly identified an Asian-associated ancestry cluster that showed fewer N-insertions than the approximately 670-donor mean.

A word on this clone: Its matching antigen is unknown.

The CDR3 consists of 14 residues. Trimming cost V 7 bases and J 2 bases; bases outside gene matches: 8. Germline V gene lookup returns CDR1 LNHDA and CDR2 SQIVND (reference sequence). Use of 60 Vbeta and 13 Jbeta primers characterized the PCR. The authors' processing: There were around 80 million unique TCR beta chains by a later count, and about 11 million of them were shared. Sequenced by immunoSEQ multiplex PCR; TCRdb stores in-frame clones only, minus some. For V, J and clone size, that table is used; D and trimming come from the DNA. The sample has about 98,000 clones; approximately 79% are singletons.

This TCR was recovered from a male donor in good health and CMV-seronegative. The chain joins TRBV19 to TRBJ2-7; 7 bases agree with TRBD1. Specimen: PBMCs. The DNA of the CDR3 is TGTGCCAGTACCCACTCGGACAGGCCCTACGAGCAGTACTTC. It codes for CASTHSDRPYEQYF.